The 32 T cell receptor beta chains in this list originate from one sample, sequenced in a study of control samples from healthy donors and cancer patients. Some clones are missing from TCRdb's copy, which holds only in-frame ones; the method was immunoSEQ multiplex PCR. The data hold around 90,000 clones, with around nine tenths observed a single time. The sequenced material came from blood. Receptors originate from a man aged 30 to 39 in good health.

The chain couples TRBV6-4 to TRBJ1-5; 9 bases are shared with TRBD1. The V and J ends lost 2 bases and 6 bases, in that order; junction bases with no gene match: 8. Per germline, CDR1 MRHNA and CDR2 SNTAGT. The CDR3 is made up of 16 amino acids. The CDR3 coding sequence is TGTGCCAGCAGTGACCCGGACAGGGGTTGGGTTCAGCCCCAGCATTTT. It encodes CASSDPDRGWVQPQHF.

The rearrangement uses TRBV4-1 and TRBJ2-7, with D possibly being TRBD1 (5 bases). Trimming cost V 3 bases and J 3 bases, with 15 bases left between them. The CDR3 has 15 residues. Germline V gives CDR1 MGHRA, CDR2 YSYEKL. The CDR3 DNA follows: TGCGCCAGCAGCCAGCGAACAGGCCCCAACTACGAGCAGTACTTC. This translates into CASSQRTGPNYEQYF.

This clone was seen more than once but under ten times. The chain uses TRBV28 and TRBJ2-1; D is possibly TRBD2 (6 bases). V shed 6 bases and J shed 9 bases, with 15 bases lying between them. Per the germline V gene, CDR1 is MDHEN and CDR2 is SYDVKM. The length of the CDR3 is 13 residues. Here the CDR3 DNA reads TGTGCCAGCAGCTCCCGGGGGACGGGTGAGCAGTTCTTC. Protein sequence: CASSSRGTGEQFF. Full variable domain (missing parts from reference TRBV28 and TRBJ2-1): DVKVTQSSRYLVKRTGEKVFLECVQDMDHENMFWYRQDPGLGLRLIYFSYDVKMKEKGDIPEGYSVSREKKERFSLILESASTNQTSMYLCASSSRGTGEQFFGPGTRLTVL.

The CDR3 region has the DNA TGTGCCAGCAGCTCCACAGGCGGCCCTAACGAACCCCAGCATTTT. Translation: CASSSTGGPNEPQHF. The rearrangement uses TRBV7-9 and TRBJ1-5; perhaps TRBD1 as D (5 bases). V shed 4 bases and J shed 10 bases, with 20 bases lying between them. The germline V gene has CDR1 SEHNR and CDR2 FQNEAQ (reference sequence). The CDR3 contains 15 residues.

The sample holds one count of this clone. Distinct nucleotide sequences in the sample also encode this CDR3. This chain connects TRBV19 to TRBJ2-7; the D gene is possibly TRBD2 (6 bases). V was clipped by 1 base and J by 1 base, with 8 bases between them. The CDR3 loop spans 14 amino acids. Germline lookup yields CDR1 LNHDA and CDR2 SQIVND (reference sequence). For the CDR3, the DNA is TGTGCCAGTAGTATAGGCGGGGTGTCCTACGAGCAGTACTTC. As protein: CASSIGGVSYEQYF.

This chain joins TRBV7-9 and TRBJ2-6; possibly TRBD1 or TRBD2 for D (5 bases each). The V and J ends lost 8 bases and 0 bases respectively, with 11 bases between them. Germline CDR1 SEHNR, CDR2 FQNEAQ (reference sequence). The CDR3 loop spans 15 amino acids. Here the CDR3 DNA reads TGTGCCAGCGGACGAGGGGTCTCTGGGGCCAACGTCCTGACTTTC. The encoded protein is CASGRGVSGANVLTF.

This clone is labeled as medium-sized. This chain uses TRBV5-8 with TRBJ2-1; perhaps D is TRBD1 or TRBD2 (5 bases each). The CDR3 is 14 amino acids. Germline assignment: CDR1 SGHTS and CDR2 YDEGEE. V lost 7 bases to trimming and J lost 2 bases, with 13 bases between them. The CDR3 region is CASPRGFTYNEQFF. In DNA, the CDR3 is TGTGCCAGCCCGAGGGGTTTTACCTACAATGAGCAGTTCTTC. Full variable domain (missing parts from reference TRBV5-8 and TRBJ2-1): EAGVTQSPTHLIKTRGQQATLRCSPISGHTSVYWYQQALGLGLQFLLWYDEGEERNRGNFPPRFSGRQFPNYSSELNVNALELEDSALYLCASPRGFTYNEQFFGPGTRLTVL.

The J gene is TRBJ1-2, the V gene TRBV5-1; D unclear. The CDR3 loop spans 15 amino acids. CDR1 is SGHRS and CDR2 is YFSETQ in the germline V gene. Trimming removed 0 bases from V and 0 bases from J, with 9 bases in between. CDR3 sequence: CASSLGGEANYGYTF. The CDR3 nucleotides read TGCGCCAGCAGCTTGGGCGGAGAAGCTAACTATGGCTACACCTTC.

Comments on this clone: The same CDR3 is also encoded by other DNA sequences in this sample. J is TRBJ1-6 and V is TRBV5-1; D remains unclear. The CDR3 runs 15 residues. The germline gives CDR1 SGHRS, CDR2 YFSETQ. V was cut by 4 bases and J by 0 bases, with 8 bases left in between. As DNA, the CDR3 is TGCGCCAGCAGCCTGGAAAGCTCCTATAATTCACCCCTCCACTTT. Translated, it gives CASSLESSYNSPLHF.

The chain combines TRBV19 with TRBJ1-2, with a weak D call TRBD1 (5 bases). Trimming left V 10 bases short and J 7 bases short, with 19 bases between. CDR3 length: 13 residues. CDR1 is LNHDA and CDR2 is SQIVND in the germline V gene (reference sequence). The CDR3 is CATLTGGGAGYTF. Written as DNA, the CDR3 is TGTGCCACCCTAACCGGTGGGGGAGCTGGCTACACCTTC.

The chain links TRBV29-1 to TRBJ1-5, with 8 positions matching TRBD1. The length of the CDR3 is 15 residues. J lost 5 bases, V lost 5 bases, and 11 bases had no gene match. Germline V gene lookup returns CDR1 SQVTM and CDR2 ANQGSEA. CDR3 sequence: CSVQTYSGGDQPQHF. Written as DNA, the CDR3 is TGCAGCGTTCAGACCTATTCAGGGGGCGATCAGCCCCAGCATTTT.

The chain links TRBV24-1 to TRBJ2-5; D assignment may be TRBD1 or TRBD2 (5 bases each). Germline CDR1 reads KGHDR; CDR2 reads SFDVKD. With 5 bases removed from V and 2 bases from J, the gap between germline ends came to 14 bases. The CDR3 is 15 amino acids. The CDR3 sequence: CATSGPPGRQETQYF. CDR3 bases: TGTGCCACCAGTGGCCCGCCGGGACGTCAAGAGACCCAGTACTTC.

This rearrangement joins TRBV12-3 or TRBV12-4 to TRBJ1-1, with unresolved D. V lost 6 bases, J lost 1 base, and 9 bases lay in between. There are 13 residues in the CDR3. CDR3 in amino acids: CASRRGENTEAFF. The CDR3 DNA sequence: TGTGCCAGCAGGCGCGGAGAGAACACTGAAGCTTTCTTT.

The chain is built from TRBV30 and TRBJ2-3; D uncertain. CDR3 size: 12 residues. CDR1 and CDR2 from the germline V gene are GTSNPN and SVGIG (reference sequence). V dropped 4 bases and J dropped 0 bases, with 5 bases sitting between them. CDR3 nucleotides: TGTGCCTGGACAGCTAGCACAGATACGCAGTATTTT. Translated: CAWTASTDTQYF.

This chain connects TRBV4-2 to TRBJ2-3, with 9 bases lining up with TRBD2. Germline CDR1 reads LGHNA; CDR2 reads YNFKEQ. There are 14 residues in the CDR3. J was trimmed by 5 bases and V by 4 bases; bases with no gene match: 4. The CDR3 region is CASSPIAGEDTQYF. Here the CDR3 DNA reads TGTGCCAGCAGCCCGATAGCGGGGGAAGATACGCAGTATTTT.

This chain links TRBV5-1 with TRBJ1-3; 8 nucleotides line up with TRBD1. The ends lost 4 bases at V and 8 bases at J; junction bases unmatched: 8. Germline CDR1 SGHRS, CDR2 YFSETQ. The CDR3 is 14 amino acids. CDR3 bases: TGCGCCAGCAGCCCCGCAGGACAGGGTTACACCATATATTTT. This codes for CASSPAGQGYTIYF.

The chain links TRBV29-1 to TRBJ2-7; D possibly corresponds to TRBD1 (5 bases). CDR1 SQVTM and CDR2 ANQGSEA come from the germline V gene. The CDR3 spans 11 residues. The V and J ends lost 7 bases and 2 bases respectively, with 9 bases between them. The CDR3 reads CSGTGPYEQYF. CDR3 sequence (DNA): TGCAGCGGCACAGGTCCCTACGAGCAGTACTTC.

The gene calls are TRBV2 and TRBJ1-6; no clear D gene. Trimming removed 7 bases at V and 7 bases at J, with 11 bases between. This CDR3 contains 13 residues. Germline V gene lookup returns CDR1 SNHLY and CDR2 FYNNEI. The CDR3 sequence is CASNAGLNSPLHF. Written as DNA, the CDR3 is TGTGCCAGCAATGCCGGCCTAAATTCACCCCTCCACTTT.

This clone was detected only a few times. The chain joins TRBV5-4 to TRBJ2-3; TRBD2 agrees at 8 bases. The CDR3 totals 16 residues. The V gene end was trimmed by 3 bases and the J gene end by 0 bases; junction bases not matched to a gene: 6. Germline V lookup: CDR1 SGHNT, CDR2 YYREEE (reference sequence). The CDR3 region is CASSWGAGVSTDTQYF. The CDR3 DNA is TGTGCCAGCAGCTGGGGAGCGGGAGTTAGCACAGATACGCAGTATTTT.

This rearrangement joins TRBV7-3 to TRBJ1-1; D possibly corresponds to TRBD1 (5 bases). This CDR3 comprises 13 residues. The V end was cut by 5 bases, the J end by 1 base, with 8 bases between. Per germline, CDR1 SGHTA and CDR2 FQGTGA. CDR3 sequence reads: CASSKQENTEAFF. The DNA of the CDR3 is TGTGCCAGCAGCAAACAGGAGAACACTGAAGCTTTCTTT.

By sample fraction, this clone is medium-sized (0.01 to 0.1%). This chain connects TRBV4-2 to TRBJ2-1; 8 positions agree with TRBD2. Germline V CDR1 and CDR2: LGHNA, YNFKEQ. Losses at the gene ends were 0 bases for V and 8 bases for J; bases not matched to a gene: 12. The CDR3 is made up of 17 amino acids. The chain's CDR3 is CASSQEGSGVLSHEQFF. For the CDR3, the DNA is TGTGCCAGCAGCCAAGAAGGTAGCGGGGTCCTGAGTCATGAGCAGTTCTTC.

The gene calls are TRBV5-5 and TRBJ2-7; D is unclear. The CDR3 spans 13 residues. Trimming took 2 bases from V and 4 from J, leaving 10 bases between them. Per germline, CDR1 SGHKS and CDR2 YYEKEE (reference sequence). CDR3 DNA sequence: TGTGCCAGCAGCTTAAGGCTGAAGTACGAGCAGTACGTC. Translating gives CASSLRLKYEQYV.

This sequence joins TRBV14 and TRBJ1-1; D is ambiguous. Trimming pared 0 bases from V and 1 base from J, leaving 3 bases between. The CDR3 has 13 amino acids. Looked up from germline, CDR1 is SGHDN and CDR2 is FVKESK. Here the CDR3 DNA reads TGTGCCAGCAGCCAAGATTCGAACACTGAAGCTTTCTTT. This encodes CASSQDSNTEAFF.

The CDR3 nucleotides read TGTGCCAGCAGTTACGGCGGTCGGGAGAATTCACCCCTCCACTTT. The encoded protein is CASSYGGRENSPLHF. The gene calls are TRBV6-5 and TRBJ1-6; unclear D gene. Germline CDR1 reads MNHEY; CDR2 reads SVGAGI. The CDR3 has 15 amino acids. The germline V and J ends were trimmed by 2 bases and 7 bases, with 12 bases remaining between them.

This chain uses TRBV11-2 with TRBJ2-3, with no clear D. V was pared by 3 bases and J by 3 bases, with 7 bases between. The CDR3 contains 13 residues. Germline CDR1 is SGHAT and CDR2 is FQNNGV. CDR3 residues: CASSFYETDTQYF. Here the CDR3 DNA reads TGTGCCAGCAGCTTCTACGAGACAGATACGCAGTATTTT.

The chain is built from TRBV7-2 and TRBJ2-7; 8 bases line up with TRBD1. The V and J ends lost 6 bases and 7 bases, in that order; junction bases with no gene match: 8. The CDR3 runs to 13 residues. Germline assignment: CDR1 SGHTA and CDR2 FQGNSA. CDR3 loop: CASSFQGAREQYV. The CDR3 DNA reads as TGTGCCAGCAGTTTCCAGGGGGCGCGAGAGCAGTACGTC.

This clone was seen a single time. The V gene is TRBV27, the J gene TRBJ2-7, with D tentatively TRBD1 (5 bases). The CDR3 totals 13 residues. Looked up from germline, CDR1 is MNHEY and CDR2 is SMNVEV (reference sequence). V was trimmed by 5 bases and J by 1 base, leaving 9 bases between them. The CDR3 DNA reads as TGTGCCAGCAGTGTTACAGGATCCTACGAGCAGTACTTC. It codes for CASSVTGSYEQYF.

The CDR3 bases are TGTGCCATCAGCGGGTCAGGAAATTCACCCCTCCACTTT. Translating gives CAISGSGNSPLHF. The genes are TRBV10-3 and TRBJ1-6, with D hard to call. This CDR3 contains 13 residues. CDR1 ENHRY and CDR2 SYGVKD come from the germline V gene. V was trimmed by 6 bases and J by 7 bases, leaving 10 bases between them.

This chain connects TRBV10-3 to TRBJ2-3; perhaps D is TRBD1 or TRBD2 (6 bases each). This CDR3 region has 16 residues. Between the trimmed V and J ends, which lost 4 bases and 8 bases, there was a span of 22 bases. Germline V CDR1 and CDR2: ENHRY, SYGVKD. DNA of the CDR3: TGTGCCATCAGTGCCGTAACGGGGGCGGGGAGAGGTACGCAGTATTTT. Amino acid sequence: CAISAVTGAGRGTQYF.

This sequence joins TRBV12-3 or TRBV12-4 and TRBJ1-2; TRBD1 matches at 7 bases. The CDR3 totals 13 residues. Trimming removed 5 bases from V and 6 bases from J; junction bases left unmatched: 6. The CDR3 reads CASSKPGGDGYTF. CDR3 sequence (DNA): TGTGCCAGCAGTAAACCAGGGGGGGATGGCTACACCTTC.

This clone showed up just once. The rearrangement links TRBV27 to TRBJ2-7; no reliable D call. CDR1 is MNHEY, CDR2 SMNVEV, per germline (reference sequence). The germline V and J ends were trimmed by 1 base and 0 bases, with 7 bases remaining between them. The CDR3 loop spans 14 amino acids. The CDR3 sequence is CASSLFASSYEQYF. CDR3 in DNA: TGTGCCAGCAGTTTATTCGCCAGCTCCTACGAGCAGTACTTC.

The chain links TRBV4-1 to TRBJ1-1; no clear D gene. The germline V gene encodes CDR1 MGHRA and CDR2 YSYEKL. The V and J ends lost 1 base and 6 bases respectively, with 9 bases between them. This CDR3 spans 13 amino acids. The DNA of the CDR3 is TGCGCCAGCAGCCAAGTGCAAGGACCTGAAGCTTTCTTT. Protein: CASSQVQGPEAFF.